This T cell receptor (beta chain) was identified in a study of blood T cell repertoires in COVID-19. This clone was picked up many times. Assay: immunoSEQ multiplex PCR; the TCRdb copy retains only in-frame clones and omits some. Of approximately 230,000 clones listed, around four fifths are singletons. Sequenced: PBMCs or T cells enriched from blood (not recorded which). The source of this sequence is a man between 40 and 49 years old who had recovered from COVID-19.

As DNA, the CDR3 is TGTGCCAGCAGCTTAATGCCCCCTGACAGCTCCTACGAGCAGTACTTC. Translated, it gives CASSLMPPDSSYEQYF. The chain recombines TRBV7-3 with TRBJ2-7; possible D gene TRBD1, 5 bases. Trimming shortened V by 1 base and J by 0 bases, and 13 bases separated the two germline ends. Germline-derived CDR1 and CDR2 are SGHTA and FQGTGA. This CDR3 is built from 16 residues.